The 21 T cell receptor beta chains reported below all come from one sample, sequenced in a study of breast tumors, draining lymph nodes, adjacent tissues (dated by TCRdb to 2016 to 2017). Libraries were prepared through multiplex PCR. Sequenced using an Illumina HiSeq 2000. Using fastp at Q25 and MiXCR, TCRdb reprocessed the public reads and kept productive beta chains. For every CDR3 protein sequence, its rows merge into one entry that carries the most common genes and DNA. The sample table holds fewer than 200,000 distinct CDR3 sequences, of which approximately 33% were seen once. Around 4% of the sample rests with the top ten. The axillary draining lymph nodes of breast cancer patients were the source of the lymph node samples. The source material was axillary lymph node tissue. These receptors all come from a female donor with breast cancer. Some clones in this sample may be carry-over from other donors' samples.

The V and J genes are TRBV2 and TRBJ2-2; the match to TRBD1 covers 8 bases. The V segment lost 2 bases and the J segment 5 bases; nucleotides outside the gene matches: 7. CDR3 length equals 16 residues. Germline V gives CDR1 SNHLY, CDR2 FYNNEI. The CDR3: CASSEQGRGLTGELFF. In DNA, the CDR3 is TGTGCCAGCAGTGAACAGGGCAGGGGGCTTACCGGGGAGCTGTTTTTT.

The chain carries TRBV5-1 and TRBJ1-1; the match to TRBD1 covers 9 bases. This CDR3 contains 17 residues. The V segment lost 3 bases and the J segment 1 base; nucleotides outside the gene matches: 10. Germline CDR1 and CDR2: SGHRS and YFSETQ. The CDR3 DNA follows: TGCGCCAGCAGCTCACCCAGAACAGGGGGCGGGAACACTGAAGCTTTCTTT. This sequence encodes CASSSPRTGGGNTEAFF.

This clonotype came up many times. This chain connects TRBV20-1 to TRBJ2-7, with a weak D call TRBD2 (7 bases). The V gene lost 5 bases and the J gene lost 4 bases, with 18 bases spanning the gap. Germline CDR1 and CDR2: DFQATT and SNEGSKA (reference sequence). This CDR3 comprises 14 residues. This chain's CDR3 is CSALAAGAWYEQYF. The CDR3 region has the DNA TGCAGTGCTCTAGCGGCAGGGGCTTGGTACGAGCAGTACTTC.

V gene TRBV13 combines with J gene TRBJ2-4; D possibly corresponds to TRBD1 (5 bases). The germline V gene encodes CDR1 PRHDT and CDR2 FYEKMQ (reference sequence). This CDR3 is 14 amino acids long. The germline V and J ends were trimmed by 3 bases and 0 bases, with 6 bases remaining between them. The CDR3 nucleotides read TGTGCCAGCAGCTTCGGACAAGCCAAAAACATTCAGTACTTC. This translates into CASSFGQAKNIQYF. Filled out from reference TRBV13 and TRBJ2-4, the complete variable domain reads AAGVIQSPRHLIKEKRETATLKCYPIPRHDTVYWYQQGPGQDPQFLISFYEKMQSDKGSIPDRFSAQQFSDYHSELNMSSLELGDSALYFCASSFGQAKNIQYFGAGTRLSVL.

This chain connects TRBV12-3 or TRBV12-4 to TRBJ1-4; D unclear. V lost 3 bases, J lost 12 bases, and 8 bases lay in between. The CDR3 sequence is 11 residues long. The CDR3 DNA is TGTGCCAGCAGTTTCAGAGAAGAACTGTTTTTT. This gives the protein CASSFREELFF.

This clonotype was recorded many times. In nucleotides, the CDR3 is TGTGCCAGCAGGGATTTATTAGCGGAGACCCAGTACTTC. Its protein product is CASRDLLAETQYF. The V and J genes are TRBV6-1 and TRBJ2-5; tentative D call: TRBD2 (5 bases). The CDR3 loop spans 13 amino acids. Between the trimmed V and J ends, which lost 6 bases and 5 bases, there was a span of 13 bases. Germline values: CDR1 MNHNS, CDR2 SASEGT.

The chain combines TRBV7-9 with TRBJ1-5; 10 bases line up with TRBD1. Germline-derived CDR1 and CDR2 are SEHNR and FQNEAQ (reference sequence). CDR3 length: 15 residues. V was clipped by 6 bases and J by 6 bases; unmatched bases: 8. Here the CDR3 reads CASSWTGGRGQPQHF. CDR3 sequence (DNA): TGTGCCAGCAGTTGGACAGGGGGAAGAGGTCAGCCCCAGCATTTT. Looking up the rest from reference TRBV7-9 and TRBJ1-5 gives the full variable domain: DTGVSQNPRHKITKRGQNVTFRCDPISEHNRLYWYRQTLGQGPEFLTYFQNEAQLEKSRLLSDRFSAERPKGSFSTLEIQRTEQGDSAMYLCASSWTGGRGQPQHFGDGTRLSIL.

About this clonotype itself: This sequence may be a read error, since a much larger clone differs from it by one base. The missing conserved phenylalanine or tryptophan at the end of this CDR3 makes a read error likely. CDR3 amino acids: CASGLPPGYGYTS. The CDR3 DNA is TGTGCTAGTGGTTTGCCCCCGGGCTATGGCTACACCTCC. The V call is TRBV12-5, the J call TRBJ1-2; D is ambiguous. The CDR3 has 13 residues. V lost 2 bases, J lost 4 bases, and 8 bases lay in between. Germline CDR1 is LGHNT and CDR2 is FRNRAP.

This clonotype appeared many times. The rearrangement uses TRBV5-1 and TRBJ2-7; D uncertain. The CDR3 is made up of 14 amino acids. Per germline, CDR1 SGHRS and CDR2 YFSETQ. V shed 0 bases and J shed 7 bases, with 14 bases lying between them. The CDR3 nucleotides are TGCGCCAGCAGCTTGGGCGTCAGCCTACAGGAGCAGTACTTC. Its translation: CASSLGVSLQEQYF.

This clonotype was observed a handful of times. The chain uses TRBV11-2 and TRBJ2-1; 8 bases align to TRBD2. The CDR3 covers 16 residues. Germline loops: CDR1 SGHAT, CDR2 FQNNGV. Unmatched junction bases numbered 11, after V lost 4 bases and J lost 6 bases. CDR3 sequence reads: CASSSRLRGGGNEQFF. In nucleotides, the CDR3 is TGTGCCAGCAGCTCACGTCTACGGGGGGGGGGCAATGAGCAGTTCTTC.

As for this clonotype: This may arise from a read error, as a much more abundant clone is one base away. The chain combines TRBV11-1 with TRBJ2-5, with 7 bases fitting TRBD2. The germline V gene encodes CDR1 SGHAT and CDR2 FQDESV (reference sequence). This CDR3 is built from 13 residues. V lost 10 bases, J lost 7 bases, and 12 bases stayed unmatched. The CDR3 region is CATLGAGEATQYF. In DNA, the CDR3 is TGTGCCACCCTAGGGGCGGGGGAAGCGACCCAGTACTTC.

J is TRBJ1-5 and V is TRBV20-1; possibly TRBD1 for D (5 bases). Trimming stripped 0 bases from V and 2 bases from J, with 8 bases between. The CDR3 has 14 residues. The germline V gene encodes CDR1 DFQATT and CDR2 SNEGSKA (reference sequence). The CDR3: CSARDVQGNQPQHF. The CDR3, as DNA: TGCAGTGCTAGAGATGTACAGGGCAATCAGCCCCAGCATTTT.

This clonotype was recorded at least ten times. This chain uses TRBV20-1 with TRBJ2-7; 7 bases line up with TRBD2. This CDR3 has 16 amino acids. V was clipped by 1 base and J by 0 bases; unmatched bases: 9. The V gene's germline CDR1 is DFQATT and CDR2 SNEGSKA (reference sequence). The CDR3 region has the DNA TGCAGTGCTAGAGTCTCGAAGCGGGAAGCCTCCTACGAGCAGTACTTC. It codes for CSARVSKREASYEQYF.

On this clonotype: A read error may be the cause here, since a much bigger clone is one base away. The V and J genes are TRBV7-9 and TRBJ1-1; no firm D call. The length of the CDR3 is 14 residues. The V end lost 4 bases, the J end lost 0 bases, and 9 bases lay between the germline ends. Germline V CDR1 and CDR2: SEHNR, FQNEAQ (reference sequence). The chain's CDR3 is CASSSATLNTEAFF. The CDR3 DNA reads TGTGCCAGCAGCTCAGCGACATTGAACACTGAAGCTTTCTTT.

The rearrangement links TRBV7-6 to TRBJ2-2; 8 positions match TRBD1. Germline CDR1 and CDR2: SGHVS and FNYEAQ. CDR3 length: 16 residues. J was trimmed by 2 bases and V by 5 bases; bases with no gene match: 7. This CDR3 reads CASSRTGPGNTGELFF. The CDR3 DNA follows: TGTGCCAGCAGCAGGACAGGGCCTGGAAACACCGGGGAGCTGTTTTTT.

This clonotype was counted at least ten times. The CDR3 reads CASTSRGRQSTKLGEQYF. The CDR3 nucleotides are TGTGCCAGCACCTCACGGGGTAGGCAATCCACCAAACTGGGCGAGCAGTACTTC. The chain uses TRBV7-8 and TRBJ2-7; TRBD2 is a possible D gene (5 bases). Germline V gene data show CDR1 as SGHVS and CDR2 as FQNEAQ. V was clipped by 7 bases and J by 6 bases, with 31 bases between them. This CDR3 has 18 residues.

This clonotype was counted ten times or more. The chain has TRBV3-1 and TRBJ2-6, with D perhaps matching TRBD2 (5 bases). The germline gives CDR1 LGHDT, CDR2 YNNKEL (reference sequence). The CDR3 loop spans 19 amino acids. The V end lost 9 bases, the J end lost 0 bases, and 24 bases lay between the germline ends. The CDR3 is CASGRSVYGVLSGANVLTF. The CDR3 DNA reads as TGTGCCAGTGGGCGTTCTGTTTACGGGGTTCTCTCTGGGGCCAACGTCCTGACTTTC.

This clonotype was detected a few times. V and J are TRBV6-2 or TRBV6-3 and TRBJ2-7; possible D gene TRBD2, 5 bases. Germline V gene data show CDR1 as MNHEY and CDR2 as SVGEGT. The V gene lost 0 bases and the J gene lost 3 bases, with 18 bases spanning the gap. The CDR3 extends over 17 amino acids. CDR3 DNA: TGTGCCAGCAGTTACTCGAAGGTCCGGGGTTGGGACTACGAGCAGTACTTC. Translating gives CASSYSKVRGWDYEQYF.

This clonotype was observed at least ten times. The genes are TRBV20-1 and TRBJ1-5; no clear D. The CDR3 has 15 residues. The germline V gene has CDR1 DFQATT and CDR2 SNEGSKA (reference sequence). V was clipped by 7 bases and J by 6 bases, with 22 bases between them. The CDR3 loop is CSVETGGGFAQPQHF. For the CDR3, the DNA is TGCAGTGTAGAGACGGGCGGCGGCTTTGCTCAGCCCCAGCATTTT.

V and J are TRBV25-1 and TRBJ2-1; 14 bases agree with TRBD2. The V gene's germline CDR1 is MGHDK and CDR2 SYGVNS. The CDR3 runs to 17 residues. The junction had 5 bases not matched to a gene; V was cut back by 3 bases and J by 4 bases. CDR3 DNA sequence: TGTGCCAGCAGTGACGGGACTAGCGGGAGTGCGTACAATGAGCAGTTCTTC. Residues: CASSDGTSGSAYNEQFF.

This clonotype was counted at least ten times. V and J are TRBV9 and TRBJ1-2; the D gene is possibly TRBD1 (6 bases). This CDR3 is built from 19 residues. Trimming cost V 3 bases and J 1 base, with 25 bases left between them. From germline, CDR1 is SGDLS and CDR2 YYNGEE. The CDR3 DNA reads TGTGCCAGCAGCGACCGGGACACCCTGCGAACGTCGCTTAACTATGGCTACACCTTC. Its protein is CASSDRDTLRTSLNYGYTF.